This T cell receptor beta chain was captured in a study of beta chain features in type 1 diabetes. Study findings and constraints: PCR might favor shorter templates, equally in patients and controls. Significant though moderate, a shortening of TCRB CDR3s appeared in all four CD4+ subsets of Type 1 diabetes patients.

About this clone: Its antigen is unknown.

The investigators reverse transcribed all of the isolated RNA, so they sequenced expressed TCRB transcripts. Only in-frame clones appear in the TCRdb table, and some are missing; sequencing was by immunoSEQ multiplex PCR. The table records more than 250,000 clones, roughly 21% of them present only once. Per germline, CDR1 SEHNR and CDR2 FQNEAQ (reference sequence). CDR3 length equals 15 residues. V was cut by 3 bases and J by 3 bases, with 14 bases left in between. The V and J genes are TRBV7-9 and TRBJ1-1; D not resolved. This sequence was found in a woman aged 40 to 49 with type 1 diabetes. The sample was naive CD4+ T cells from blood. CDR3 region: CASSFGHGVDTEAFF. For the CDR3, the DNA is TGTGCCAGCAGCTTCGGCCACGGGGTTGACACTGAAGCTTTCTTT.